Sequencing of this T cell receptor beta chain was carried out in a study of T cells in Graves' hyperthyroidism and ophthalmopathy. About the study: At initial diagnosis, before any treatment had begun, peripheral blood was obtained.

Researchers took RNA transcripts and amplified the TCR beta CDR3 regions from them. TCR CDR3 regions were first amplified by RT-PCR with HTBI primers. TCRdb used MiXCR to reprocess the multiplex PCR reads, holding one entry per CDR3 protein. The sample has roughly 170,000 distinct CDR3 sequences; about 18% are singletons. Calling Graves' hyperthyroidism stable meant ophthalmopathy did not progress within 18 months. V lost 6 bases and J 4 bases, leaving 18 bases between the germline ends. CDR1 is LGHDT, CDR2 YNNKEL, per germline (reference sequence). The length of the CDR3 is 15 residues. Study findings and constraints: In validation, the model predicted ophthalmopathy. These predictions came a median about 6.2 months before onset. Most clonotypes expanded in thyroid above 0.001 were likewise present in blood.

Note on this clonotype: What it binds is not known.

The sequencing sample was made of blood. J is TRBJ2-5 and V is TRBV3-1; D possibly matches TRBD1 or TRBD2 (5 bases each). This clonotype was obtained from a woman in her fifties or sixties with Graves' hyperthyroidism. The chain's CDR3 is CASRDMSRGGETQYF. The DNA for the CDR3 is TGTGCCAGCAGGGACATGTCACGGGGTGGAGAGACCCAGTACTTC.